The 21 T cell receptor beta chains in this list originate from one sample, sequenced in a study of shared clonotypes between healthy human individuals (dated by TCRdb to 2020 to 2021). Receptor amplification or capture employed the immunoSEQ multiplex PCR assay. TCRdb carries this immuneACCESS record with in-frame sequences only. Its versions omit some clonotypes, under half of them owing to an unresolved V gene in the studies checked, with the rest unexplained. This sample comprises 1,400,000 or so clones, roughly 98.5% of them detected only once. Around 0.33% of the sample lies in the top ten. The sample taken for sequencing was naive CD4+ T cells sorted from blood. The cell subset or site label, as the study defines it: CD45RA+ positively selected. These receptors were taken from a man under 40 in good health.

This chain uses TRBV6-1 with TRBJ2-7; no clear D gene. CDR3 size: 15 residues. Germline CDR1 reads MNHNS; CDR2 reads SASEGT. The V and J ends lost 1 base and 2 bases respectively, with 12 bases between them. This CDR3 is CASSEGTTRAYEQYF. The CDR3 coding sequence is TGTGCCAGCAGTGAAGGCACAACAAGGGCCTACGAGCAGTACTTC.

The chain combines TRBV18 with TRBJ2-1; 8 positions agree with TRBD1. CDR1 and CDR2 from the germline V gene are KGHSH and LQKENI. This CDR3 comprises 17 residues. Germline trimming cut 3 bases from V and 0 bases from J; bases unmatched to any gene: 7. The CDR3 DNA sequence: TGTGCCAGCTCACCGACAGGGGCTTGGAGCTCCTACAATGAGCAGTTCTTC. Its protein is CASSPTGAWSSYNEQFF.

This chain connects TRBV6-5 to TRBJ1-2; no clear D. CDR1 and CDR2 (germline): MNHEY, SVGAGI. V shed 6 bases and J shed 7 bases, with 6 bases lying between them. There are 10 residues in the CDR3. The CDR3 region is CASSRAGYTF. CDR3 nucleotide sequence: TGTGCCAGCAGCCGGGCTGGCTACACCTTC.

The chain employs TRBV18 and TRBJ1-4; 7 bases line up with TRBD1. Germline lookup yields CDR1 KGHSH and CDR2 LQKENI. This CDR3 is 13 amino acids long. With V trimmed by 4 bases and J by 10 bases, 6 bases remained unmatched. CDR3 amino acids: CASSRPDRLKLFF. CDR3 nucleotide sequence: TGTGCCAGCTCACGACCGGACAGGCTAAAACTGTTTTTT.

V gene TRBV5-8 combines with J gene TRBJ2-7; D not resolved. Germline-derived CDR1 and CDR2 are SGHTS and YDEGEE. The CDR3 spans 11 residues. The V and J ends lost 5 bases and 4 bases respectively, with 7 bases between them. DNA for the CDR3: TGTGCCAGCAGAAACCGGTACGAGCAGTACTTC. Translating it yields CASRNRYEQYF.

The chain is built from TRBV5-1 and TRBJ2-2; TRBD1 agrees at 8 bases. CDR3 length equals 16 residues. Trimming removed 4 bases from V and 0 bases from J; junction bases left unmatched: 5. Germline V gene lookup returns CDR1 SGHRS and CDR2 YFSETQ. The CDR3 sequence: CASSLTTGANTGELFF. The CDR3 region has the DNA TGCGCCAGCAGCCTGACGACAGGGGCGAACACCGGGGAGCTGTTTTTT.

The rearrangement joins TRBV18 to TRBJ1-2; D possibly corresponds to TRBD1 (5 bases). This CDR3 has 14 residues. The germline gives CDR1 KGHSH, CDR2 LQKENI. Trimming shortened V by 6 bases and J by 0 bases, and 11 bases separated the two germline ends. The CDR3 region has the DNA TGTGCCAGCTCTGAAGGGGCCGCTAACTATGGCTACACCTTC. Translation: CASSEGAANYGYTF.

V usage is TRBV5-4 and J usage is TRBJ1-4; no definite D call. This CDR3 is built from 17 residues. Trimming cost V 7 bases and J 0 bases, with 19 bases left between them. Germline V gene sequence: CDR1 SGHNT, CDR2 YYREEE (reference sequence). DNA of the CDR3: TGTGCCAGCGGAATAGACACCTTGAGTACAACTAATGAAAAACTGTTTTTT. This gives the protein CASGIDTLSTTNEKLFF. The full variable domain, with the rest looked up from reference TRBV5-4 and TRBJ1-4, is ETGVTQSPTHLIKTRGQQVTLRCSSQSGHNTVSWYQQALGQGPQFIFQYYREEENGRGNFPPRFSGLQFPNYSSELNVNALELDDSALYLCASGIDTLSTTNEKLFFGSGTQLSVL.

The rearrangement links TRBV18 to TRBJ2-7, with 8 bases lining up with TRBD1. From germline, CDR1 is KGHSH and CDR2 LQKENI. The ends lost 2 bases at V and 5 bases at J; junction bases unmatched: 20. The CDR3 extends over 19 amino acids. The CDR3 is CASSPNRLRTGLILDEQYF. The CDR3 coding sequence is TGTGCCAGCTCACCAAACCGATTACGGACAGGGTTAATTTTGGACGAGCAGTACTTC. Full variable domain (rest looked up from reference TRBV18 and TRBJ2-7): NAGVMQNPRHLVRRRGQEARLRCSPMKGHSHVYWYRQLPEEGLKFMVYLQKENIIDESGMPKERFSAEFPKEGPSILRIQQVVRGDSAAYFCASSPNRLRTGLILDEQYFGPGTRLTVT.

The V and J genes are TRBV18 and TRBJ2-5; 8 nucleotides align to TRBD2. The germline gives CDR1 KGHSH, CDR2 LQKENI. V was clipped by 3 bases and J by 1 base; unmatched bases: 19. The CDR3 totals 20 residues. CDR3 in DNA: TGTGCCAGCTCACCCACGTTAGGTGAGCAACTAGCGGACGTCCAAGAGACCCAGTACTTC. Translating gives CASSPTLGEQLADVQETQYF.

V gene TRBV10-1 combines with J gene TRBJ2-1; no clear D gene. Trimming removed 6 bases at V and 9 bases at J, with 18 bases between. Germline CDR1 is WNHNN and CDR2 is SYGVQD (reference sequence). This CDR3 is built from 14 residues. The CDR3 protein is CASRSDGILGEQFF. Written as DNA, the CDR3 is TGCGCCAGCAGATCGGACGGAATCCTCGGTGAGCAGTTCTTC.

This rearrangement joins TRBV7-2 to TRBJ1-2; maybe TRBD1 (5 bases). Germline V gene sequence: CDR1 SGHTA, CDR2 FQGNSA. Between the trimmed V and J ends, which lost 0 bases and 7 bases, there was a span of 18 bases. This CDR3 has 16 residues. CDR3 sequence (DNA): TGTGCCAGCAGCTTAGCCCTCGGGGCAGGGAACGGTGGCTACACCTTC. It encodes CASSLALGAGNGGYTF.

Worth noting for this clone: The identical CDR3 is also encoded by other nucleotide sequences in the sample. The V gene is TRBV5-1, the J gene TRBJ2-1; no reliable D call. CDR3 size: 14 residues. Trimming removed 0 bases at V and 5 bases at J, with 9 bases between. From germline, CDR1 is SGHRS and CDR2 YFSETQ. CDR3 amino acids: CASSLDVRHNEQFF. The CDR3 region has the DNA TGCGCCAGCAGCTTGGATGTCAGACACAATGAGCAGTTCTTC.

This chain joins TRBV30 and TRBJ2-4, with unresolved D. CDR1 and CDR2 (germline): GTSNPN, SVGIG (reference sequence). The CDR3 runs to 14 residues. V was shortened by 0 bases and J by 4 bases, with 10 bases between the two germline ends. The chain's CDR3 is CAWSVKLIKNIQYF. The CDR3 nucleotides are TGTGCCTGGAGTGTTAAGTTGATTAAAAACATTCAGTACTTC. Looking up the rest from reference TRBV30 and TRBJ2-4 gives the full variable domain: SQTIHQWPATLVQPVGSPLSLECTVEGTSNPNLYWYRQAAGRGLQLLFYSVGIGQISSEVPQNLSASRPQDRQFILSSKKLLLSDSGFYLCAWSVKLIKNIQYFGAGTRLSVL.

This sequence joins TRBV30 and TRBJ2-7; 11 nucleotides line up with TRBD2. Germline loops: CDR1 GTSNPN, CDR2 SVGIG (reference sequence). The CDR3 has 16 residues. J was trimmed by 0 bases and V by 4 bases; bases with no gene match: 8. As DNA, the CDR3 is TGTGCCTGGAAGAGACTAGCGGGACCGAACTCCTACGAGCAGTACTTC. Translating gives CAWKRLAGPNSYEQYF.

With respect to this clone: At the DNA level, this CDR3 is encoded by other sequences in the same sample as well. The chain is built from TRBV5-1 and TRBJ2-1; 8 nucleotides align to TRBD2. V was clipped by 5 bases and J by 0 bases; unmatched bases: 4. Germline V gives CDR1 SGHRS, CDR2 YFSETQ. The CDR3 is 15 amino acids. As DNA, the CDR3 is TGCGCCAGCAGACTAAGCGGGAGCTCCTACAATGAGCAGTTCTTC. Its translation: CASRLSGSSYNEQFF. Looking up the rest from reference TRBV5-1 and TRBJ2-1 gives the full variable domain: KAGVTQTPRYLIKTRGQQVTLSCSPISGHRSVSWYQQTPGQGLQFLFEYFSETQRNKGNFPGRFSGRQFSNSRSEMNVSTLELGDSALYLCASRLSGSSYNEQFFGPGTRLTVL.

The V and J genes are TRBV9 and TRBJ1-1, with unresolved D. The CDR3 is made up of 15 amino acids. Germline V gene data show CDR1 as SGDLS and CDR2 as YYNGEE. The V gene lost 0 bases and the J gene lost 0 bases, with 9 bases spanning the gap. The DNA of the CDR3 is TGTGCCAGCAGCGTAGGCCCTTTATTGAACACTGAAGCTTTCTTT. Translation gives CASSVGPLLNTEAFF.

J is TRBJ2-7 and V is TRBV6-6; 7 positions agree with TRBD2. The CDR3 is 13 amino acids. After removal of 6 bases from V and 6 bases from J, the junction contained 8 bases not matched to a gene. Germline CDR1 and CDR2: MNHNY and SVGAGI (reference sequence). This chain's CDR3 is CASRPAGDLEQYF. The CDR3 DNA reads TGTGCCAGCAGGCCGGCGGGAGATCTCGAGCAGTACTTC.

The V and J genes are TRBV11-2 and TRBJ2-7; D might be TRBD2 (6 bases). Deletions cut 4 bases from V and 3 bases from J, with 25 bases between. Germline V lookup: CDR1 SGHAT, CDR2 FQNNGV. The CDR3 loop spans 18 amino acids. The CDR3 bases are TGTGCCAGCAGCTCCCCCTCTGGCTATAAGCGGGCCCACTACGAGCAGTACTTC. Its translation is CASSSPSGYKRAHYEQYF.

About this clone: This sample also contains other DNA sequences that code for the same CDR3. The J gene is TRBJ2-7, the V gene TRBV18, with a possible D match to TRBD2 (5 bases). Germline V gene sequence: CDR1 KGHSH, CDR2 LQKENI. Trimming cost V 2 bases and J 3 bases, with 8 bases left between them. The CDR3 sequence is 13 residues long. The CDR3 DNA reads TGTGCCAGCTCACCATTTCGGGACTACGAGCAGTACTTC. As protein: CASSPFRDYEQYF. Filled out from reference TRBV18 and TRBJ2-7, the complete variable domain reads NAGVMQNPRHLVRRRGQEARLRCSPMKGHSHVYWYRQLPEEGLKFMVYLQKENIIDESGMPKERFSAEFPKEGPSILRIQQVVRGDSAAYFCASSPFRDYEQYFGPGTRLTVT.

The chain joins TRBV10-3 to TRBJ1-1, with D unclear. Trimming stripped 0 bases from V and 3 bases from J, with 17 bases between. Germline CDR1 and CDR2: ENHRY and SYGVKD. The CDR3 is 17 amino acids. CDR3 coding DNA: TGTGCCATCAGTGAGTCCCTAGTGTCGACCTGGGACACTGAAGCTTTCTTT. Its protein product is CAISESLVSTWDTEAFF.